The 21 T cell receptor beta chains presented below share a single source sample, sequenced in a study of blood T cell repertoires in COVID-19. Libraries were prepared by immunoSEQ multiplex PCR; TCRdb keeps only in-frame clonotypes and omits some of them. The sample has around 99,000 clones, about 90% seen once. Sequencing was done on a sample of peripheral blood. The receptors here all came from a woman aged 25 to 39 with acute or convalescent COVID-19.

V and J are TRBV28 and TRBJ1-1, with D perhaps TRBD1 (6 bases). The germline V and J ends were trimmed by 5 bases and 0 bases, with 10 bases remaining between them. CDR1 and CDR2 from the germline V gene are MDHEN and SYDVKM. The CDR3 runs to 14 residues. CDR3 nucleotide sequence: TGTGCCAGCAGTCGACAGGCGGTGAACACTGAAGCTTTCTTT. This encodes CASSRQAVNTEAFF.

The CDR3 reads CASNEAHTQYF. As DNA, the CDR3 is TGTGCCAGTAATGAGGCCCATACGCAGTATTTT. The rearrangement links TRBV28 to TRBJ2-3, with no clear D. Germline V lookup: CDR1 MDHEN, CDR2 SYDVKM. V was shortened by 9 bases and J by 7 bases, with 11 bases between the two germline ends. The CDR3 covers 11 residues.

A note on this clone: Compared with germline, one end of the junction differs, possibly owing to a read error. Other DNA sequences in this sample translate to the same CDR3. The genes are TRBV27 and TRBJ1-2; possible D gene TRBD1, 6 bases. In germline, CDR1 is MNHEY, CDR2 SMNVEV (reference sequence). The CDR3 is 16 residues long. CDR3 protein: CASSSDGGLANYGYTF. Here the CDR3 DNA reads TGTGCCAGCAGTTCAGACGGGGGGCTAGCTAACTATGGCTATACCTTC.

Ten or more counts support this clone. The chain employs TRBV10-3 and TRBJ2-7, with 10 bases identical to TRBD1. From germline, CDR1 is ENHRY and CDR2 SYGVKD. J was trimmed by 3 bases and V by 7 bases; bases with no gene match: 9. The CDR3 spans 15 residues. CDR3 protein: CAITGGQGRNYEQYF. DNA for the CDR3: TGTGCCATCACCGGGGGACAGGGGAGAAACTACGAGCAGTACTTC.

The table lists this clone with a few counts. This chain joins TRBV5-4 and TRBJ1-1, with 7 positions matching TRBD1. CDR3 size: 15 residues. In germline, CDR1 is SGHNT, CDR2 YYREEE (reference sequence). Unmatched junction bases numbered 5, after V lost 2 bases and J lost 1 base. The CDR3 loop reads CASSLNRDRNTEAFF. In DNA form, the CDR3 reads TGTGCCAGCAGCTTAAACAGGGACAGGAACACTGAAGCTTTCTTT.

The J gene is TRBJ1-2, the V gene TRBV28, with D unresolved. Germline V lookup: CDR1 MDHEN, CDR2 SYDVKM. There are 11 residues in the CDR3. V lost 10 bases and J lost 1, with 7 bases in between. In DNA form, the CDR3 reads TGTGCCACCGGGGTTAACTATGGCTACACCTTC. It encodes CATGVNYGYTF.

This chain's CDR3 is CASSRGSGRVDTQYF. Written as DNA, the CDR3 is TGTGCCAGTAGTCGAGGCTCGGGGAGGGTGGATACGCAGTATTTT. V is TRBV19 and J is TRBJ2-3, with 7 nucleotides matching TRBD2. The ends lost 5 bases at V and 6 bases at J; junction bases unmatched: 11. This CDR3 spans 15 amino acids. Germline V CDR1 and CDR2: LNHDA, SQIVND (reference sequence).

The chain is built from TRBV7-2 and TRBJ1-3; no clear D gene. The CDR3 length is 17 residues. Trimming removed 2 bases from V and 3 bases from J, with 17 bases in between. Germline assignment: CDR1 SGHTA and CDR2 FQGNSA. The CDR3 loop reads CASSLSPAAAIGNTIYF. For the CDR3, the DNA is TGTGCCAGCAGCTTATCCCCCGCGGCAGCCATTGGAAACACCATATATTTT.

The rearrangement joins TRBV6-5 to TRBJ1-1, with TRBD1 matching over 11 bases. V lost 5 bases to trimming and J lost 5 bases; unmatched junction nucleotides: 7. Germline CDR1 and CDR2: MNHEY and SVGAGI. This CDR3 contains 15 residues. The CDR3 loop is CASSTDRGRRTEAFF. The DNA of the CDR3 is TGTGCCAGCAGTACGGACAGGGGGCGCAGGACTGAAGCTTTCTTT.

In regard to this clone: Sequence at one end of the junction differs from germline and may be a read error. The sample has other DNA sequences that encode this CDR3 too. The chain joins TRBV7-9 to TRBJ1-5; 8 nucleotides line up with TRBD1. The length of the CDR3 is 16 residues. Germline V gene lookup returns CDR1 SEHNR and CDR2 FQNEAQ (reference sequence). CDR3 loop: CASSWGTGFGNQPQHF. The CDR3 DNA sequence: TGTGCCAGCAGCTGGGGGACAGGTTTTGGCAATCAGCCTCAGCATTTT.

The V call is TRBV24-1, the J call TRBJ2-2; 7 positions agree with TRBD1. This CDR3 spans 17 amino acids. Germline V gene sequence: CDR1 KGHDR, CDR2 SFDVKD. V shed 0 bases, J shed 0 bases, and the junction held 3 bases outside the gene matches. CDR3 amino acids: CATSDLLTGANTGELFF. CDR3 nucleotides: TGTGCCACCAGTGATTTGCTAACAGGGGCGAACACCGGGGAGCTGTTTTTT.

This sequence joins TRBV18 and TRBJ2-3; 16 bases are a match to TRBD2. Germline CDR1 and CDR2: KGHSH and LQKENI. V was clipped by 0 bases and J by 7 bases; unmatched bases: 1. The CDR3 consists of 16 residues. The CDR3 sequence is CASSPPGLAGGYTQYF. Written as DNA, the CDR3 is TGTGCCAGCTCACCACCGGGACTAGCGGGGGGGTATACGCAGTATTTT.

This sequence joins TRBV5-5 and TRBJ1-4, with 10 positions matching TRBD1. CDR3 length: 15 residues. With V trimmed by 2 bases and J by 8 bases, 6 bases remained unmatched. Germline CDR1 reads SGHKS; CDR2 reads YYEKEE (reference sequence). Here the CDR3 reads CASSFGDRGREKLFF. The DNA of the CDR3 is TGTGCCAGCAGCTTTGGGGACAGGGGTCGGGAAAAACTGTTTTTT. The variable domain in full, with the rest retrieved from reference TRBV5-5 and TRBJ1-4, is DAGVTQSPTHLIKTRGQQVTLRCSPISGHKSVSWYQQVLGQGPQFIFQYYEKEERGRGNFPDRFSARQFPNYSSELNVNALLLGDSALYLCASSFGDRGREKLFFGSGTQLSVL.

The chain carries TRBV7-2 and TRBJ2-3; D possibly corresponds to TRBD2 (6 bases). Trimming shortened V by 5 bases and J by 0 bases, and 15 bases separated the two germline ends. Germline assignment: CDR1 SGHTA and CDR2 FQGNSA. The CDR3 has 16 amino acids. The CDR3 loop is CASSTRLSGSTDTQYF. As DNA, the CDR3 is TGTGCCAGCAGCACCCGACTTAGCGGTAGCACAGATACGCAGTATTTT.

This clone has more than one count but fewer than ten. V is TRBV7-2 and J is TRBJ1-1; weak D call: TRBD1 (5 bases). The CDR3 is made up of 14 amino acids. V lost 2 bases to trimming and J lost 9 bases, with 16 bases between them. The V gene's germline CDR1 is SGHTA and CDR2 FQGNSA. This chain's CDR3 is CASSLSAGRVKAFF. The CDR3 DNA follows: TGTGCCAGCAGCTTATCGGCTGGCAGGGTAAAAGCTTTCTTT. Supplemented by reference TRBV7-2 and TRBJ1-1, the full variable domain reads GAGVSQSPSNKVTEKGKDVELRCDPISGHTALYWYRQSLGQGLEFLIYFQGNSAPDKSGLPSDRFSAERTGGSVSTLTIQRTQQEDSAVYLCASSLSAGRVKAFFGQGTRLTVV.

This clone was observed a handful of times. The genes are TRBV14 and TRBJ1-1; 7 bases line up with TRBD1. V lost 1 base to trimming and J lost 7 bases; unmatched junction nucleotides: 3. The germline V gene has CDR1 SGHDN and CDR2 FVKESK. The CDR3 has 13 amino acids. The CDR3 spells CASSQGGDSEAFF. CDR3 in DNA: TGTGCCAGCAGCCAAGGTGGGGACAGTGAAGCTTTCTTT.

The genes are TRBV7-3 and TRBJ2-7; TRBD2 matches 12 bases. Germline V gene data show CDR1 as SGHTA and CDR2 as FQGTGA. V was pared by 5 bases and J by 2 bases, with 4 bases of the junction left unmatched. The CDR3 has 15 residues. As DNA, the CDR3 is TGTGCCAGCAGCCCACTAGCGGGGGGACCCTACGAGCAGTACTTC. Translated: CASSPLAGGPYEQYF.

The rearrangement joins TRBV4-1 to TRBJ2-3; D is ambiguous. CDR1 and CDR2 (germline): MGHRA, YSYEKL. V was cut by 0 bases and J by 1 base, with 5 bases left in between. The CDR3 length is 14 residues. The CDR3 DNA follows: TGCGCCAGCAGCCAAGAAACAGGCACAGATACGCAGTATTTT. Amino acids: CASSQETGTDTQYF.

In this sample, this clone turned up once. The gene calls are TRBV24-1 and TRBJ1-1, with D possibly matching TRBD1 (5 bases). With 3 bases removed from V and 0 bases from J, the gap between germline ends came to 16 bases. The V gene's germline CDR1 is KGHDR and CDR2 SFDVKD. This CDR3 region has 17 residues. The CDR3 loop is CATSDQEFGALNTEAFF. DNA of the CDR3: TGTGCCACCAGTGATCAGGAGTTTGGGGCTCTGAACACTGAAGCTTTCTTT.

The chain couples TRBV20-1 to TRBJ2-1; the match to TRBD2 covers 12 bases. Germline V CDR1 and CDR2: DFQATT, SNEGSKA (reference sequence). This CDR3 contains 18 residues. The J segment lost 0 bases and the V segment lost 3 bases, leaving 9 bases of the junction unmatched. Here the CDR3 DNA reads TGCAGTGCTAGTTATGGGCTAGCGGGAGGGAGCTCCTACAATGAGCAGTTCTTC. This gives the protein CSASYGLAGGSSYNEQFF.

J is TRBJ1-5 and V is TRBV28; D may be TRBD1 (5 bases). The germline V gene has CDR1 MDHEN and CDR2 SYDVKM. V was trimmed by 6 bases and J by 6 bases, leaving 15 bases between them. This CDR3 is 14 amino acids long. The CDR3 nucleotides are TGTGCCAGCAGAACCAGCAGCGGGGGTCAGCCCCAGCATTTT. The encoded protein is CASRTSSGGQPQHF.